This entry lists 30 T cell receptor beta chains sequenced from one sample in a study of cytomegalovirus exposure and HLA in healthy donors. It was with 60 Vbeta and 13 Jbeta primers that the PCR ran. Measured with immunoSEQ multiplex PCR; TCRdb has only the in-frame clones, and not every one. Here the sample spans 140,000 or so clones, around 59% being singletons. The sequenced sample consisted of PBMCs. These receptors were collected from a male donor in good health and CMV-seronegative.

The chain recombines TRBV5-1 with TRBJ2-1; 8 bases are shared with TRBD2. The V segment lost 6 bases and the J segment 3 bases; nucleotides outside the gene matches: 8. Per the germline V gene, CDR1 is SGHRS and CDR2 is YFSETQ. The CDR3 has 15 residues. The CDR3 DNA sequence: TGCGCCAGCACCTCCCGGGGGGGAGACTACAATGAGCAGTTCTTC. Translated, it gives CASTSRGGDYNEQFF.

Here the CDR3 DNA reads TGTGCCAGCAGTTTATCAATAGGGGTAGCCAAAAACATTCAGTACTTC. It is translated as CASSLSIGVAKNIQYF. V usage is TRBV27 and J usage is TRBJ2-4; D might be TRBD1 (5 bases). The CDR3 loop spans 16 amino acids. V lost 0 bases and J lost 0, with 9 bases in between. Germline-derived CDR1 and CDR2 are MNHEY and SMNVEV (reference sequence).

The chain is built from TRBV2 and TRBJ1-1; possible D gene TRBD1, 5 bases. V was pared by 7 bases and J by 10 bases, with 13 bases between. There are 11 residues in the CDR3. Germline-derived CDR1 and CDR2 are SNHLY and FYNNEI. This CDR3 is CASNQGIGAFF. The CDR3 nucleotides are TGTGCCAGCAATCAGGGAATCGGAGCTTTCTTT.

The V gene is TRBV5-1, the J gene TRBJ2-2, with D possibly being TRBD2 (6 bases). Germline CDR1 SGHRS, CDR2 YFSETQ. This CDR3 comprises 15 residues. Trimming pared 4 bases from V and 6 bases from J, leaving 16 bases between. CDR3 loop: CASSGRGFKPGELFF. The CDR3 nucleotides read TGCGCCAGCAGCGGTCGGGGGTTTAAGCCCGGGGAGCTGTTTTTT.

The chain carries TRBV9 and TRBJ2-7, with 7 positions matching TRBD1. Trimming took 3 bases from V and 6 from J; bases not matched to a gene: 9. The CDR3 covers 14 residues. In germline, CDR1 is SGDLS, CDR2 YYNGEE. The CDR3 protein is CASSARTTGVEQYF. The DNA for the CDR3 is TGTGCCAGCAGCGCACGAACCACAGGGGTCGAGCAGTACTTC.

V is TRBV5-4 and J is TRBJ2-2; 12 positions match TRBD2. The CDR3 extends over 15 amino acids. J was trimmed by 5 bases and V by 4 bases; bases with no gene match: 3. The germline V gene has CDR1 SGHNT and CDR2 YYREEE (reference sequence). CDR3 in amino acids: CASSTTSGGTGELFF. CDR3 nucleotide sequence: TGTGCCAGCAGCACGACTAGCGGGGGTACCGGGGAGCTGTTTTTT.

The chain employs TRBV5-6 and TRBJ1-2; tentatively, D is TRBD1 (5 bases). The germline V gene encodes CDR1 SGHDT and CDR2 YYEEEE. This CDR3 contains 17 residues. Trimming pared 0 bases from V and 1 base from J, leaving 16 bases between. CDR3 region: CASSLGRGKVYNYGYTF. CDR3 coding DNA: TGTGCCAGCAGCTTGGGGAGGGGAAAAGTTTATAACTATGGCTACACCTTC.

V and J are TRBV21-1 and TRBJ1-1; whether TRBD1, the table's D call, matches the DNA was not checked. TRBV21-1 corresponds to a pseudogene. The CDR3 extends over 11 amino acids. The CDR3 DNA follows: TGTGCCAGCAGCAACCCAATTGAAGCTTTCTTT. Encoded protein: CASSNPIEAFF.

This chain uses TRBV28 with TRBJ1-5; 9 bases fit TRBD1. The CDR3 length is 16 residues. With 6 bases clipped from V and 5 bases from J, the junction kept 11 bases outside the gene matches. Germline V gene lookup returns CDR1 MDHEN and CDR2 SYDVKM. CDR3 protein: CASSSPPGTGYQPQHF. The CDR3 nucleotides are TGTGCCAGCAGCAGCCCCCCGGGGACAGGGTATCAGCCCCAGCATTTT. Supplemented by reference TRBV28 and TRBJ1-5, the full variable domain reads DVKVTQSSRYLVKRTGEKVFLECVQDMDHENMFWYRQDPGLGLRLIYFSYDVKMKEKGDIPEGYSVSREKKERFSLILESASTNQTSMYLCASSSPPGTGYQPQHFGDGTRLSIL.

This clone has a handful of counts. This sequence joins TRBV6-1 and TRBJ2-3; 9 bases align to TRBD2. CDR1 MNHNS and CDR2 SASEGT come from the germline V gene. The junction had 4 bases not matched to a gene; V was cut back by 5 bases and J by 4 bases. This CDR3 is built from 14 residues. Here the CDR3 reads CASSRGGASDTQYF. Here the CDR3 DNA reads TGTGCCAGCAGTCGCGGGGGGGCCTCAGATACGCAGTATTTT.

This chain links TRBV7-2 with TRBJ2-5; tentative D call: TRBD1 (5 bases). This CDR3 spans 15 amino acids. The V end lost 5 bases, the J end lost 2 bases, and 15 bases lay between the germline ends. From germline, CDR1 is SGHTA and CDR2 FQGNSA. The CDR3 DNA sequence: TGTGCCAGCAGCCCAGGGTGGGGTTCGCAAGAGACCCAGTACTTC. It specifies CASSPGWGSQETQYF.

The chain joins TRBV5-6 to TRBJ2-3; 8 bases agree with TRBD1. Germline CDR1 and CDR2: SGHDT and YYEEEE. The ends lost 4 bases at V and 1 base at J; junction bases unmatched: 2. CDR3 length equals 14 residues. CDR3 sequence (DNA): TGTGCCAGCAGCCCGACAGGGGGCACAGATACGCAGTATTTT. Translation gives CASSPTGGTDTQYF.

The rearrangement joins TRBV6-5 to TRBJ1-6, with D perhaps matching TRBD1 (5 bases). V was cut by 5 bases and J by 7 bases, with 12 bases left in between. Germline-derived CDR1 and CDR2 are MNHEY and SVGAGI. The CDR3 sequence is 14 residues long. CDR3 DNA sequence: TGTGCCAGCAGTCCTACAGGTCGGAATTCACCCCTCCACTTT. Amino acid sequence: CASSPTGRNSPLHF.

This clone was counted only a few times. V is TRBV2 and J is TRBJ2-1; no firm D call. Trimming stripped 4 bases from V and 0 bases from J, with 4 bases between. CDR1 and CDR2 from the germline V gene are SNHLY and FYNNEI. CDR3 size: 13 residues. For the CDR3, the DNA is TGTGCCAGCAGTGTAGTCTCCTACAATGAGCAGTTCTTC. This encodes CASSVVSYNEQFF.

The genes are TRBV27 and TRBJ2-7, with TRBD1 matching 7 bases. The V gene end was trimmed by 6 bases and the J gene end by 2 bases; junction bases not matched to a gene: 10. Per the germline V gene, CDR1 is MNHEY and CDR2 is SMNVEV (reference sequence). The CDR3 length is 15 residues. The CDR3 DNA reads TGTGCCAGCAGGAGACAGGGAAGTGGGGCCTACGAGCAGTACTTC. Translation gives CASRRQGSGAYEQYF.

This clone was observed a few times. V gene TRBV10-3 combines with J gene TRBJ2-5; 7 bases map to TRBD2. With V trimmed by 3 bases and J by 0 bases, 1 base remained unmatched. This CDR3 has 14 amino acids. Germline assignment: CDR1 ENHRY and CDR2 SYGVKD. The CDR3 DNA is TGTGCCATCAGTGACGGGGGGAACCAAGAGACCCAGTACTTC. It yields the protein CAISDGGNQETQYF.

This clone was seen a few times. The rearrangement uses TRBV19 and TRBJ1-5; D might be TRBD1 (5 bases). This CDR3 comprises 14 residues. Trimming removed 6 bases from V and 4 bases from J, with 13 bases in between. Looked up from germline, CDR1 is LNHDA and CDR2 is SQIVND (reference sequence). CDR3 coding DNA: TGTGCCAGTAGATCCCTCCAGGGAAATCAGCCCCAGCATTTT. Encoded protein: CASRSLQGNQPQHF.

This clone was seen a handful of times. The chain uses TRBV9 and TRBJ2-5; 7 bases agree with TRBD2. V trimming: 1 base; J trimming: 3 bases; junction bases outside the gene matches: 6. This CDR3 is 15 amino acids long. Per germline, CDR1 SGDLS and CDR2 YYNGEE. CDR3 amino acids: CASSVTTSWEETQYF. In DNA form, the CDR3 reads TGTGCCAGCAGCGTAACGACTAGCTGGGAAGAGACCCAGTACTTC. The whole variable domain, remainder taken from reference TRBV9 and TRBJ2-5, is DSGVTQTPKHLITATGQRVTLRCSPRSGDLSVYWYQQSLDQGLQFLIQYYNGEERAKGNILERFSAQQFPDLHSELNLSSLELGDSALYFCASSVTTSWEETQYFGPGTRLLVL.

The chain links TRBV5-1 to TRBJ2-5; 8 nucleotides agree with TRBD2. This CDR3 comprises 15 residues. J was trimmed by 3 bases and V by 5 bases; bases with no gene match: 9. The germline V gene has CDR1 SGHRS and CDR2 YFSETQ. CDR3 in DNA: TGCGCCAGCAGGACTCGACTAGCGAGGAAAGAGACCCAGTACTTC. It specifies CASRTRLARKETQYF. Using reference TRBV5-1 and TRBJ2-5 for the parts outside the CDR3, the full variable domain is KAGVTQTPRYLIKTRGQQVTLSCSPISGHRSVSWYQQTPGQGLQFLFEYFSETQRNKGNFPGRFSGRQFSNSRSEMNVSTLELGDSALYLCASRTRLARKETQYFGPGTRLLVL.

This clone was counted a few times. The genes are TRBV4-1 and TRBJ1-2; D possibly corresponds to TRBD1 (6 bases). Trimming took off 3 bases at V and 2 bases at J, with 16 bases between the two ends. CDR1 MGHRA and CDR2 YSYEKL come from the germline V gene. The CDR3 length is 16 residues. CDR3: CASSHSPAGVNYGYTF. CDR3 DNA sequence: TGCGCCAGCAGCCATTCCCCGGCAGGGGTGAACTATGGCTACACCTTC.

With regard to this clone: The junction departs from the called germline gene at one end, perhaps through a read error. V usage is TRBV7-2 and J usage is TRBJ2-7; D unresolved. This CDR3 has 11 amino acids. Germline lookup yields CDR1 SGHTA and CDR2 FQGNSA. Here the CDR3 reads CASRLGREQYF. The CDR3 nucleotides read TGTGCCAGCAGATTAGGCAGAGAGCAGTACTTC.

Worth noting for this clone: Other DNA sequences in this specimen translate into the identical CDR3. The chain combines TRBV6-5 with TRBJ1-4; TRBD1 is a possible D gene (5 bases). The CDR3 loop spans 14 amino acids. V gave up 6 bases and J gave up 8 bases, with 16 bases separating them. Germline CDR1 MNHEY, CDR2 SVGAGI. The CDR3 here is CASSPGGGDEKLFF. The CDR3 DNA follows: TGTGCCAGCAGCCCCGGGGGGGGAGACGAAAAACTGTTTTTT.

DNA of the CDR3: TGTGCCAGCAGTGAGGGACAGAACACCGGGGAGCTGTTTTTT. It codes for CASSEGQNTGELFF. This chain uses TRBV27 with TRBJ2-2; D is possibly TRBD1 (6 bases). CDR3 length: 14 amino acids. V lost 5 bases and J 1 base, leaving 8 bases between the germline ends. Germline-derived CDR1 and CDR2 are MNHEY and SMNVEV (reference sequence).

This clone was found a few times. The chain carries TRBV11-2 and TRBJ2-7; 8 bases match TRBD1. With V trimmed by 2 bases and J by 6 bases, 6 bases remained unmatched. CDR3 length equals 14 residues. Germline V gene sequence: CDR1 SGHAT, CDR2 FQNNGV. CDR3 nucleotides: TGTGCCAGCAGCTTACTACAGGGGGAAAGCGAGCAGTACTTC. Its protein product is CASSLLQGESEQYF.

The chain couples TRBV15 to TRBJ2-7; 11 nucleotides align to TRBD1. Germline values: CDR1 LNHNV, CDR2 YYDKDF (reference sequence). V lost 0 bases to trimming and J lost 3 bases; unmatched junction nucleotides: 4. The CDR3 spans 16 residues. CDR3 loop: CATSRDTGQGGYEQYF. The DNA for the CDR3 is TGTGCCACCAGCAGAGACACGGGACAGGGGGGCTACGAGCAGTACTTC.

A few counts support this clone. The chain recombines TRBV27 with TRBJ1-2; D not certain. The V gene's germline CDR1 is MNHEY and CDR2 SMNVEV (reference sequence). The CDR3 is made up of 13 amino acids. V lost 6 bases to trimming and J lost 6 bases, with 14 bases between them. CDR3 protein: CASSYSRINGYTF. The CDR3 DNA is TGTGCCAGCAGCTATTCCCGCATAAATGGCTACACCTTC.

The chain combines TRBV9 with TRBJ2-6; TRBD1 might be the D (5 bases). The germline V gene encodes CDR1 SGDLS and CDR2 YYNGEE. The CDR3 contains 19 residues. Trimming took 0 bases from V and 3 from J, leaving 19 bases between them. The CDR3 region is CASSVAVQGDLGGANVLTF. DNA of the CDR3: TGTGCCAGCAGCGTAGCGGTGCAGGGCGACCTCGGTGGGGCCAACGTCCTGACTTTC.

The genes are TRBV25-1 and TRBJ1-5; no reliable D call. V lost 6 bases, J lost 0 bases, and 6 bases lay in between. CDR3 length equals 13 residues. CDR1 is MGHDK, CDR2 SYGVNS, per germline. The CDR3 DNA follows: TGTGCCAGCAGCCAATTTAGCAATCAGCCCCAGCATTTT. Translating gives CASSQFSNQPQHF.

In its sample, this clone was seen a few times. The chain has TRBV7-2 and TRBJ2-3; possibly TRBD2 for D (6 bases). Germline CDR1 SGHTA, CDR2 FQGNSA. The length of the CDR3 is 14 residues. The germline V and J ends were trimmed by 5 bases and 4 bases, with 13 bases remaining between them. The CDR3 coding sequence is TGTGCCAGCAGCCGGGAGTACCGTCCAGATACGCAGTATTTT. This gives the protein CASSREYRPDTQYF.

CDR3 region: CASGPTYSNQPQHF. For the CDR3, the DNA is TGTGCTAGTGGCCCAACTTATAGCAATCAGCCCCAGCATTTT. J is TRBJ1-5 and V is TRBV12-5; unclear D gene. Trimming removed 6 bases from V and 0 bases from J, with 9 bases in between. This CDR3 comprises 14 residues. Germline V gives CDR1 LGHNT, CDR2 FRNRAP.